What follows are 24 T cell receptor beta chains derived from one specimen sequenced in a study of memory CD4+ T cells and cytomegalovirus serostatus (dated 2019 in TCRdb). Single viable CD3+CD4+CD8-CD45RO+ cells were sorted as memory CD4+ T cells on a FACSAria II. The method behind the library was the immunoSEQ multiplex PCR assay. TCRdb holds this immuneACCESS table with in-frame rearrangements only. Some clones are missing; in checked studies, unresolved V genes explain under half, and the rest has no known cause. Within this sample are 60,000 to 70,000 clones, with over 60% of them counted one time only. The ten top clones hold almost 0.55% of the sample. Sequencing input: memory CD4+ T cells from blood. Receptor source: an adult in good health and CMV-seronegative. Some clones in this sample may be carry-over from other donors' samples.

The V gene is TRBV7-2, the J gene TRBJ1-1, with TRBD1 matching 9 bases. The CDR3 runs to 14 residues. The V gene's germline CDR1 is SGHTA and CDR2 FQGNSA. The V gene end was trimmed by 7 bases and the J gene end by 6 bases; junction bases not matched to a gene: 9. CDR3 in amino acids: CASTIGQGSPEAFF. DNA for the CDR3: TGTGCCAGCACGATAGGACAGGGGTCTCCTGAAGCTTTCTTT.

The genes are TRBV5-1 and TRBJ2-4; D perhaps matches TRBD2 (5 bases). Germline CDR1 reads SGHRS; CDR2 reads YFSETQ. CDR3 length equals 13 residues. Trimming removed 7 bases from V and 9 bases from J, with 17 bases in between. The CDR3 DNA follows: TGCGCCAGCGGATCTGGGGAGTACGGCATTCAGTACTTC. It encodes CASGSGEYGIQYF.

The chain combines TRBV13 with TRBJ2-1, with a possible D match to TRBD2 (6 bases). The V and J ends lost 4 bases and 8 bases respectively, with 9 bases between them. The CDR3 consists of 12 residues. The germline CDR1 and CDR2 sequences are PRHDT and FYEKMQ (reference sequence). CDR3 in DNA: TGTGCCAGCAGCTCGACTAGTCATGAGCAGTTCTTC. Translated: CASSSTSHEQFF.

The CDR3 DNA is TGCGCCAGCCCCTTAACCGGAAACACCATATATTTT. It encodes CASPLTGNTIYF. V is TRBV5-1 and J is TRBJ1-3; the D is unclear. Germline CDR1 is SGHRS and CDR2 is YFSETQ. The CDR3 runs 12 residues. V lost 7 bases and J 4 bases, leaving 9 bases between the germline ends.

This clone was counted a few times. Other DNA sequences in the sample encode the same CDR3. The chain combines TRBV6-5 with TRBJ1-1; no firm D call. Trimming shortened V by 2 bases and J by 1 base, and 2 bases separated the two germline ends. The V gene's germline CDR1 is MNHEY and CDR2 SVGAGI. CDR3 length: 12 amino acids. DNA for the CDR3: TGTGCCAGCAGTTACAGGAACACTGAAGCTTTCTTT. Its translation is CASSYRNTEAFF.

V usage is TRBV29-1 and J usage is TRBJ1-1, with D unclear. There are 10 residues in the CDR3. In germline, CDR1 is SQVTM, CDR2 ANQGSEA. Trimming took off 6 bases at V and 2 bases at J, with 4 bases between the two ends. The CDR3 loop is CSVVNTEAFF. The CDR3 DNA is TGCAGCGTCGTAAACACTGAAGCTTTCTTT.

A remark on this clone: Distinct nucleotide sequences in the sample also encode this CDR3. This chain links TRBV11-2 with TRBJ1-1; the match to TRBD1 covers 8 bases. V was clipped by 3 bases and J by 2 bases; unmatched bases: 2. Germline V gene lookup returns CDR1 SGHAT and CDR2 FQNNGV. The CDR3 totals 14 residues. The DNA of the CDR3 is TGTGCCAGCAGCTTTGGACAGGGCAACACTGAAGCTTTCTTT. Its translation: CASSFGQGNTEAFF.

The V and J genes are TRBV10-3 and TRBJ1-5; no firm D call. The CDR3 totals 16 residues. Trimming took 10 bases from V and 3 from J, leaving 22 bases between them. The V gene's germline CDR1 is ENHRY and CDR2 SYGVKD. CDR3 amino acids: CATAVGYGLNNQPQHF. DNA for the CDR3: TGTGCCACCGCGGTGGGATACGGGTTAAACAATCAGCCCCAGCATTTT.

The CDR3 region has the DNA TGTGCCAGCCGGTATAATCGGGACAGGGGGCTTGTGGACACTGAAGCTTTCTTT. Its protein is CASRYNRDRGLVDTEAFF. The V gene is TRBV28, the J gene TRBJ1-1; TRBD1 matches at 12 bases. Losses at the gene ends were 8 bases for V and 3 bases for J; bases not matched to a gene: 16. The CDR3 sequence is 18 residues long. The V gene's germline CDR1 is MDHEN and CDR2 SYDVKM.

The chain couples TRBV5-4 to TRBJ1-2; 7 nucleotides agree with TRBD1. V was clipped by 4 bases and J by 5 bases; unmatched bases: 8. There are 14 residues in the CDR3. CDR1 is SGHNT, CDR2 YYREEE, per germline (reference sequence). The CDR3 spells CASSPGPGGYGYTF. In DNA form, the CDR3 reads TGTGCCAGCAGCCCCGGGCCAGGGGGGTATGGCTACACCTTC.

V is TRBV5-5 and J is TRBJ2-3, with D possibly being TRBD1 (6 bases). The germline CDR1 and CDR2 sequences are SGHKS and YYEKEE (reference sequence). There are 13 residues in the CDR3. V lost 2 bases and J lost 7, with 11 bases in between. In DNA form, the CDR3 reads TGTGCCAGCAGCTTCCCCCAGGGGAATACGCAGTATTTT. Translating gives CASSFPQGNTQYF.

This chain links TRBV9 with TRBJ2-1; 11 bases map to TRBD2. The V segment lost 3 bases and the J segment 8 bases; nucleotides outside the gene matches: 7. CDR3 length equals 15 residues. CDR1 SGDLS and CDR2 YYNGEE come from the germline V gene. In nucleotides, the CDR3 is TGTGCCAGCAGCGGATTAGCGGGGGGGCTTCATGAGCAGTTCTTC. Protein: CASSGLAGGLHEQFF. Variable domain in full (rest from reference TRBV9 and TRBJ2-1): DSGVTQTPKHLITATGQRVTLRCSPRSGDLSVYWYQQSLDQGLQFLIQYYNGEERAKGNILERFSAQQFPDLHSELNLSSLELGDSALYFCASSGLAGGLHEQFFGPGTRLTVL.

The chain's CDR3 is CASSQSTGRLYNEQFF. CDR3 DNA sequence: TGCGCCAGCAGCCAATCGACGGGACGGCTTTACAATGAGCAGTTCTTC. V gene TRBV4-1 combines with J gene TRBJ2-1, with D possibly called TRBD1 or TRBD2 (5 bases each). The CDR3 is 16 residues long. Germline V gene data show CDR1 as MGHRA and CDR2 as YSYEKL. V was shortened by 2 bases and J by 4 bases, with 15 bases between the two germline ends.

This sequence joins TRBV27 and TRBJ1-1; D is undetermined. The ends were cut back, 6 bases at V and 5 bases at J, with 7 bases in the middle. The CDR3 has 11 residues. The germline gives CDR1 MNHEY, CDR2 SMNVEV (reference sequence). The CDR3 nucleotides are TGTGCCAGCAGAAGTAGGACTGAAGCTTTCTTT. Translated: CASRSRTEAFF.

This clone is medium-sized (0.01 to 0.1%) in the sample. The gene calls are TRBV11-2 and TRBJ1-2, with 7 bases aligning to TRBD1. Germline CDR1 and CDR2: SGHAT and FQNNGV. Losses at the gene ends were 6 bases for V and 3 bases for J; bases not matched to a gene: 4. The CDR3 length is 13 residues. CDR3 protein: CASSPGQDYGYTF. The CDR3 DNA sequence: TGTGCCAGCAGTCCTGGACAGGACTATGGCTACACCTTC.

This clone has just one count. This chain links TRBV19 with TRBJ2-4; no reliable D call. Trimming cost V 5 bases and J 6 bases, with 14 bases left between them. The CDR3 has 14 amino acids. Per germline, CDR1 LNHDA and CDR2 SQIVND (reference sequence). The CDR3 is CASSSTTTGNIQYF. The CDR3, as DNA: TGTGCCAGTAGTTCGACCACCACGGGAAACATTCAGTACTTC.

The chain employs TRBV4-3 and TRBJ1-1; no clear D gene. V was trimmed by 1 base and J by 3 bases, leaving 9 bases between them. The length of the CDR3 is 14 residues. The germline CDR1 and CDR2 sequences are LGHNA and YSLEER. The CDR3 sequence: CASSQVLVYTEAFF. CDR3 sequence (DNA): TGCGCCAGCAGCCAAGTTTTGGTGTACACTGAAGCTTTCTTT.

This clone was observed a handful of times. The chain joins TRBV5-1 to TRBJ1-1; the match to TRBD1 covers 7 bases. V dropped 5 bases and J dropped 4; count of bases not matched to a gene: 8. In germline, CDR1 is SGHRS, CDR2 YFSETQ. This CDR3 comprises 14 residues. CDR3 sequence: CASSLRQGGTEAFF. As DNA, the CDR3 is TGCGCCAGCAGTCTACGGCAGGGGGGCACTGAAGCTTTCTTT.

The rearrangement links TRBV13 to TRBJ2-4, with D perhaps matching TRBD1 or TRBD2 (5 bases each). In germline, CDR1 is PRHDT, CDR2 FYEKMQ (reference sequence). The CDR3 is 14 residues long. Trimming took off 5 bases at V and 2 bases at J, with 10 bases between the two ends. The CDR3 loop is CASSLWGTKNIQYF. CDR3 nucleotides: TGTGCCAGCAGCCTGTGGGGGACCAAAAACATTCAGTACTTC.

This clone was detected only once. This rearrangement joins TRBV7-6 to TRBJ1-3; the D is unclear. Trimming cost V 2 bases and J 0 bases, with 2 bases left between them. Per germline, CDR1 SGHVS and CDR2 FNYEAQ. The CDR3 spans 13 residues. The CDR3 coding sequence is TGTGCCAGCAGCTTAAACTCTGGAAACACCATATATTTT. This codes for CASSLNSGNTIYF.

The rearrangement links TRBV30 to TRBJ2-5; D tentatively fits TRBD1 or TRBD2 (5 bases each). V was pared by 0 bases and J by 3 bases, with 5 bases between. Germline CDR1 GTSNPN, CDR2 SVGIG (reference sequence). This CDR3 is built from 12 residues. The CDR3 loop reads CAWSVGEETQYF. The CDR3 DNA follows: TGTGCCTGGAGTGTGGGGGAAGAGACCCAGTACTTC.

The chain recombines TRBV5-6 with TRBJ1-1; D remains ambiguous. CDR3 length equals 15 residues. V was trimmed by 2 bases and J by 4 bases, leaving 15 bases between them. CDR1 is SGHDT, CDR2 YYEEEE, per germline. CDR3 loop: CASSFGILSITEAFF. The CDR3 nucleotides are TGTGCCAGCAGCTTCGGGATCCTTTCCATCACTGAAGCTTTCTTT.

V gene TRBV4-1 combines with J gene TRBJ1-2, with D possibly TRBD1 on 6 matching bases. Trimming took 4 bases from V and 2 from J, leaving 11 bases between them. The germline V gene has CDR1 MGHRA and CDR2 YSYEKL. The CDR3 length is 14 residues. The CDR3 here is CASSRPGQNYGYTF. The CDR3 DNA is TGCGCCAGCAGCCGACCTGGACAGAACTATGGCTACACCTTC.

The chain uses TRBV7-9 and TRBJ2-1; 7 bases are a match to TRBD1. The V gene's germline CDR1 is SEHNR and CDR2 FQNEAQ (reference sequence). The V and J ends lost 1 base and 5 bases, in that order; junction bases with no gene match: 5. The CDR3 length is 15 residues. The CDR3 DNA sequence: TGTGCCAGCAGCTTAGGTGACAGGGCCCACAATGAGCAGTTCTTC. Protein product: CASSLGDRAHNEQFF.